This T cell receptor beta chain was retrieved from a study of B cell selection in AIRE deficiency. Study-wide results and limits: CDR3s were shorter in shared Treg sequences, reflecting few non-templated nucleotide insertions.

Regulatory T cells were sorted as CD4+CD25hiCD127low/negative. V shed 8 bases and J shed 6 bases, with 13 bases lying between them. The V gene's germline CDR1 is ENHRY and CDR2 SYGVKD. The CDR3 loop spans 13 amino acids. About this clone: Its specificity is not known.

Profiling relied on immunoSEQ multiplex PCR, and the TCRdb table lists in-frame clones only, not all of them. Here the sample spans tens of thousands of clones, 80% to 95% being singletons. The rearrangement joins TRBV10-3 to TRBJ2-2; a weak D match, TRBD2 (5 bases). The TCR sequence derives from a human donor in good health. The sample taken for sequencing was CD4+CD25+ Tregs sorted from PBMCs. CDR3 nucleotides: TGTGCCATCGGAGGTCGCCGATCCGGGGAGCTGTTTTTT. Amino acids: CAIGGRRSGELFF.